The rows below give T cell receptor beta chains drawn from one sample of a study of T cells in localized non-small cell lung cancer. The repertoire was sequenced with immunoSEQ multiplex PCR; TCRdb's copy has only in-frame clones and lacks some. This sample has approximately 5,300 clones; 32% occur once, and the top ten carry less than 15%. Sequencing used lung tumor tissue, obtained before any cancer treatment. The receptors originated from a male donor at least 60 years old with stage III lung adenocarcinoma. Both conserved end residues are part of each CDR3. The order of the fields is V gene, CDR3 protein.

TRBV6-8 CASSPSWGVYNEQFF
TRBV19 CASSRGTSGSLETQYF
TRBV11-3 CASSLAGTSSYNEQFF
TRBV9 CASNGDRAYEQYF
TRBV11-3 CASSLWDLAGVGNEQFF
TRBV9 CASSVAQGTGAYGYTF
TRBV6-8 CASSDILAGGEQYF
TRBV18 CASSPAPGGNQPQHF
TRBV19 CASSRGQGRPAFF
TRBV11-3 CASSPRLNTGELFF
TRBV29-1 CSVGQTPGQGFTEAFF
TRBV11-1 CASSPVRQGSGYTF
TRBV5-1 CASSSGQLVEGYTF
TRBV15 CAVRTRQTNTEAFF
TRBV11-3 CASSLTTSGYNEQFF
TRBV18 CASSPSSRVDDTIYF
TRBV19 CASKESGGYTQYF
TRBV23-1 CASSPLLAVNSYNEQFF
TRBV25-1 CASGRQGRVEKLFF
TRBV6-8 CASTPLIQGGRGEQFF
TRBV6-8 CASSYSISNQPQHF
TRBV5-1 CASSLVGGGRGNEQFF
TRBV6-8 CASSLLASGTYNEQFF